Reported below is one T cell receptor (beta chain). What it binds is unknown. 13 Jbeta primers and 60 Vbeta primers were used for the PCR. Data came from immunoSEQ multiplex PCR; TCRdb stores just in-frame clones and leaves some out. This sample has approximately 160,000 clones; 68% occur once, and the top ten carry 1.4% to 1.5%. The record originates from a study of cytomegalovirus exposure and HLA in healthy donors. Study results and limitations: Productive status was seen about 87% or about 30% of the time for most TCR beta V segments in an earlier analysis.

Trimming cost V 4 bases and J 2 bases; bases outside gene matches: 6. Germline values: CDR1 MNHNS, CDR2 SASEGT. This CDR3 comprises 16 residues. The specimen was PBMCs. This chain joins TRBV6-1 and TRBJ2-3, with TRBD2 matching over 10 bases. This TCR derives from a man aged 45-65 years in good health and CMV-seronegative. The CDR3 spells CASSVLAGDTTDTQYF. CDR3 nucleotide sequence: TGTGCCAGCAGTGTTCTAGCGGGGGATACCACAGATACGCAGTATTTT.